This T cell receptor (beta chain) was retrieved from a study of T cell repertoires in cytomegalovirus infection. Study summary: Matching HLA type, along with CMV infection, was indicated by public TCR beta signatures.

The germline V and J ends were trimmed by 4 bases and 5 bases, with 15 bases remaining between them. The CDR3 loop spans 14 amino acids. Germline CDR1 SGHNT, CDR2 YYREEE (reference sequence). This clonotype showed up just a few times. Its antigen remains unidentified. TCRdb analysed the reads with MiXCR anew, one entry per CDR3 protein. The data contain 750,000 to 900,000 distinct CDR3 sequences, about 27% of them singletons. This rearrangement joins TRBV5-4 to TRBJ2-5, with a weak D call TRBD1 (6 bases). The sequence came from a human donor in good health (CMV status not recorded). Some clones in this sample may be carry-over from other donors' samples. The sample here was cultured CD8+ T cells from PBMCs, taken from culture after CMV antigen stimulation. Here the CDR3 DNA reads TGTGCCAGCAGCAAGACAGGCCCTCAGGAGACCCAGTACTTC. Translation: CASSKTGPQETQYF.